This TCR beta chain was captured by sequencing in a study of OX40 agonist ivuxolimab in advanced cancers. Germline trimming cut 7 bases from V and 6 bases from J; bases unmatched to any gene: 12. CDR3 size: 15 residues. Study results and caveats: Antigen targets of the expanded peripheral T cells went undetermined.

Drawing of blood for sampling happened at baseline, at cycle 4 day 1, and at cycle 7 day 1. TCRdb's table, derived via immunoSEQ multiplex PCR, lists solely in-frame clones and lacks some. The table includes over 35,000 clones, around two thirds detected once. On this clone: Its specificity is unknown.

The sample in question was CD4+ or CD8+ T cells sorted from blood, obtained in a trial of the OX40 agonist ivuxolimab. This TCR was sampled from an adult with an advanced solid tumor such as melanoma, head and neck, liver or kidney cancer. The chain uses TRBV6-7 and TRBJ2-7; 10 nucleotides align to TRBD2. TRBV6-7 is an ORF; its function is uncertain. The CDR3 protein is CASIGLADVRGEQYF. DNA for the CDR3: TGTGCCAGCATCGGACTAGCGGATGTCAGAGGCGAGCAGTACTTC.